This T cell receptor beta chain was captured in a study of blood T cell repertoires in COVID-19. About the study: The United States, Italy and Spain provided the acute and convalescent COVID-19 samples. T cells, B-cell-depleted T cells, or PBMCs supplied cDNA or gDNA.

This CDR3 is built from 18 residues. Trimming pared 2 bases from V and 3 bases from J, leaving 21 bases between. Germline V gene lookup returns CDR1 SGHTS and CDR2 YDEGEE. Per the original data handling: Amplifying reference gene primers gave estimates of nucleated cell counts. TCRdb's copy holds only in-frame clones and misses some; the assay was immunoSEQ multiplex PCR. V and J calls and clone size come straight from that table; D and trimming were deduced from the DNA. The data contain about 54,000 clones, roughly 76% of them singletons. This TCR derives from a woman aged 55-70 years with acute or convalescent COVID-19. The sample taken for sequencing was peripheral blood. The J gene is TRBJ1-5, the V gene TRBV5-8; unclear D gene. The CDR3 DNA sequence: TGTGCCAGCAGCTTTCACCCCAGAGGCGTCGGCTCCAATCAGCCCCAGCATTTT. As protein: CASSFHPRGVGSNQPQHF.